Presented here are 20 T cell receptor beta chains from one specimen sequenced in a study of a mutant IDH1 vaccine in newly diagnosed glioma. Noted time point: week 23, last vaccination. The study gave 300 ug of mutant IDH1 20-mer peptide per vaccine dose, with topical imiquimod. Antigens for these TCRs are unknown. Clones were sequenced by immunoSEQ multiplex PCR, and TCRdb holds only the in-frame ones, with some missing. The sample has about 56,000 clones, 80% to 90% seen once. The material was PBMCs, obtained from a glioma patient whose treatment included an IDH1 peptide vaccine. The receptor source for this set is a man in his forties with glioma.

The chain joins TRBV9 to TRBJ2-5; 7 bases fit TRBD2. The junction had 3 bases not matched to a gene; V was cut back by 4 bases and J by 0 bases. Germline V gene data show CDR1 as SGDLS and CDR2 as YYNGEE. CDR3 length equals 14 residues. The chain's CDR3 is CASSLGLNQETQYF. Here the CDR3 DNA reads TGTGCCAGCAGCCTGGGACTAAACCAAGAGACCCAGTACTTC.

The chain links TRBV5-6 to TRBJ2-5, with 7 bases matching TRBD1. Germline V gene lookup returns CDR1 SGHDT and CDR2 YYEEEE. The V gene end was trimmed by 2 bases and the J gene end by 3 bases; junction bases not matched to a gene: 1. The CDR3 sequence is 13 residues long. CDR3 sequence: CASSFGTEETQYF. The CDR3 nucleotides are TGTGCCAGCAGCTTTGGGACAGAAGAGACCCAGTACTTC.

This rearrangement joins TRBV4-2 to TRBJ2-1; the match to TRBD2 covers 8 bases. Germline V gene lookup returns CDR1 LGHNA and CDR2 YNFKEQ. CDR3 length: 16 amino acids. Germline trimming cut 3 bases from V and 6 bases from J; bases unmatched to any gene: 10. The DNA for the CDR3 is TGTGCCAGCAGCCAGGCTAGCGGGTTACTGATCAATGAGCAGTTCTTC. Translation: CASSQASGLLINEQFF.

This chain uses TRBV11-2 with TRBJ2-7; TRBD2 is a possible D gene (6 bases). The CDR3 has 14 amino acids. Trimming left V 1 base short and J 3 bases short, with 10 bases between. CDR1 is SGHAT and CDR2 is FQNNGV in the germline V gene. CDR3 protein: CASSLGGGDYEQYF. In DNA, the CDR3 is TGTGCCAGCAGCTTAGGGGGCGGGGACTACGAGCAGTACTTC.

The CDR3 DNA reads TGTGCCAGCAGCTCCATTGTTTCTAGCGGGGGATACGAGCAGTACTTC. Its translation: CASSSIVSSGGYEQYF. The genes are TRBV5-5 and TRBJ2-7, with 10 nucleotides matching TRBD2. The ends lost 3 bases at V and 4 bases at J; junction bases unmatched: 10. The CDR3 totals 16 residues. Per germline, CDR1 SGHKS and CDR2 YYEKEE (reference sequence). Using reference TRBV5-5 and TRBJ2-7 for the parts outside the CDR3, the full variable domain is DAGVTQSPTHLIKTRGQQVTLRCSPISGHKSVSWYQQVLGQGPQFIFQYYEKEERGRGNFPDRFSARQFPNYSSELNVNALLLGDSALYLCASSSIVSSGGYEQYFGPGTRLTVT.

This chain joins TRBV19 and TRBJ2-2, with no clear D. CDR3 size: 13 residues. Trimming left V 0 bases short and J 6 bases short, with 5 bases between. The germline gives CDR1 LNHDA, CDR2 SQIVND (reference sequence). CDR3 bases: TGTGCCAGTAGTATAGATCGGGCCGGGGAGCTGTTTTTT. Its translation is CASSIDRAGELFF.

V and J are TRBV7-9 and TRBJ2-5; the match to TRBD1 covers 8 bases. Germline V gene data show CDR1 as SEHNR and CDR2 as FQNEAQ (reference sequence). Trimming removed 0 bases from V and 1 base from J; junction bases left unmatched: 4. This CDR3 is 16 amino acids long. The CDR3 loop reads CASSLAQGAFQETQYF. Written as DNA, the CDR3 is TGTGCCAGCAGCTTAGCGCAGGGGGCCTTCCAAGAGACCCAGTACTTC.

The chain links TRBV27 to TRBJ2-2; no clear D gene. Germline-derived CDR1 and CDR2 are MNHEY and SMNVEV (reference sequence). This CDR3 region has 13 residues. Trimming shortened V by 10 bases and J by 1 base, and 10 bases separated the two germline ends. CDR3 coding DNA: TGTGCCACCAGATGGGTGAACACCGGGGAGCTGTTTTTT. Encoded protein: CATRWVNTGELFF.

CDR3 DNA: TGTGCCAGCAGCTTAGCCGCTAGAAGCTACGAGCAGTACTTC. Its translation is CASSLAARSYEQYF. The rearrangement uses TRBV7-9 and TRBJ2-7; D unresolved. V dropped 0 bases and J dropped 3 bases, with 9 bases sitting between them. Germline V gene sequence: CDR1 SEHNR, CDR2 FQNEAQ (reference sequence). The CDR3 is made up of 14 amino acids.

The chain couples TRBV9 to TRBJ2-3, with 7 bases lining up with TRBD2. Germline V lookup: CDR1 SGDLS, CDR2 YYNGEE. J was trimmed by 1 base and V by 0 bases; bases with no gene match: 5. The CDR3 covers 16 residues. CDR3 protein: CASSVVVAGGTDTQYF. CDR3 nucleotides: TGTGCCAGCAGCGTAGTTGTTGCGGGAGGCACAGATACGCAGTATTTT.

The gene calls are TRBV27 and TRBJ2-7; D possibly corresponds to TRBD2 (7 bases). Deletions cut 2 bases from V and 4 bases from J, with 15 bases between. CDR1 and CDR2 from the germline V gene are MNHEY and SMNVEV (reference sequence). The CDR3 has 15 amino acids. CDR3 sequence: CASSLAGARLYEQYF. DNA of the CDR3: TGTGCCAGCAGTTTAGCGGGGGCCAGACTATACGAGCAGTACTTC.

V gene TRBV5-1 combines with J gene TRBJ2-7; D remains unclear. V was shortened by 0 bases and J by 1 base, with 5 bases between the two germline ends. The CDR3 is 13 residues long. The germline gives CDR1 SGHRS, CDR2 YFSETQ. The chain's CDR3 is CASSLAGSYEQYF. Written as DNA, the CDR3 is TGCGCCAGCAGCTTGGCCGGGTCCTACGAGCAGTACTTC.

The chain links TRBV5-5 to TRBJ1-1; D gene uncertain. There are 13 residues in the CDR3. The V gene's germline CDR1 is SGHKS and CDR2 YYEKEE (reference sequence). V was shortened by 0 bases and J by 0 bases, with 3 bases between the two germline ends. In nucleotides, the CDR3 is TGTGCCAGCAGCTTGGAATTGAACACTGAAGCTTTCTTT. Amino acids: CASSLELNTEAFF.

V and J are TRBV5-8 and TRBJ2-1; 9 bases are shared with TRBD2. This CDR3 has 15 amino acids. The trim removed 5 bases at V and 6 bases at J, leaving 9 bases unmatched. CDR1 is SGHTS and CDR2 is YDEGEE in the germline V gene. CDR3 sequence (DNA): TGTGCCAGCAGATTCCCGGGACTAGCCTTCAATGAGCAGTTCTTC. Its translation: CASRFPGLAFNEQFF.

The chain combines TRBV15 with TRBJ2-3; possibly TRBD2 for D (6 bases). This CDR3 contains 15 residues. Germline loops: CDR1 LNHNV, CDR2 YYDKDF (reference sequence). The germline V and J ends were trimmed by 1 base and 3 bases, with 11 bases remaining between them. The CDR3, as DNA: TGTGCCACCAGCAGAGGTGGACTAACTACAGATACGCAGTATTTT. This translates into CATSRGGLTTDTQYF. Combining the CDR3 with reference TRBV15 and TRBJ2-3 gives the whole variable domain DAMVIQNPRYQVTQFGKPVTLSCSQTLNHNVMYWYQQKSSQAPKLLFHYYDKDFNNEADTPDNFQSRRPNTSFCFLDIRSPGLGDTAMYLCATSRGGLTTDTQYFGPGTRLTVL.

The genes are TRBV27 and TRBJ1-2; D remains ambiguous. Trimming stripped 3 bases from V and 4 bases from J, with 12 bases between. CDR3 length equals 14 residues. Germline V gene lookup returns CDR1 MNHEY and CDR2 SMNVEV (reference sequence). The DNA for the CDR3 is TGTGCCAGCAGTTTTGGAGGGCACTCCTATGGCTACACCTTC. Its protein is CASSFGGHSYGYTF.

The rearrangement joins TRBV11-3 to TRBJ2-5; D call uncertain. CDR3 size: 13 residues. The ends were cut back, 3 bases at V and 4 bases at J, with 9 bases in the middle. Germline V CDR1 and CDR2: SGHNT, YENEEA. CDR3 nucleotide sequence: TGTGCCAGCAGCTTCACGGACGGAGAGACCCAGTACTTC. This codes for CASSFTDGETQYF.

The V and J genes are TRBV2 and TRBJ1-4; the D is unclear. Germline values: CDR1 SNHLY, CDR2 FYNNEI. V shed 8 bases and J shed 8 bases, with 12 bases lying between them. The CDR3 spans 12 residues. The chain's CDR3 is CASGRVGEKLFF. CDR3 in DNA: TGTGCCAGCGGGCGGGTAGGAGAAAAACTGTTTTTT.

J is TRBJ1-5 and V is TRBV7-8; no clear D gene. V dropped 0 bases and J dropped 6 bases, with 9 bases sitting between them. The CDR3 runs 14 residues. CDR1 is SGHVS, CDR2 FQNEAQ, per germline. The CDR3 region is CASSLADMPQPQHF. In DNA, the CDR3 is TGTGCCAGCAGCTTAGCCGATATGCCTCAGCCCCAGCATTTT. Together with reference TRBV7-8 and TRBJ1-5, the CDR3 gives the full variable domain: GAGVSQSPRYKVAKRGQDVALRCDPISGHVSLFWYQQALGQGPEFLTYFQNEAQLDKSGLPSDRFFAERPEGSVSTLKIQRTQQEDSAVYLCASSLADMPQPQHFGDGTRLSIL.

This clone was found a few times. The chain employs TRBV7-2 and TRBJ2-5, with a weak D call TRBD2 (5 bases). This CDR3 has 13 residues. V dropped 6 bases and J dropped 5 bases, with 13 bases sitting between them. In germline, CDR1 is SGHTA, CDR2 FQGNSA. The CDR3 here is CASSRLLGETQYF. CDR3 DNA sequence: TGTGCCAGCAGTAGACTACTAGGGGAGACCCAGTACTTC.